This record covers a single T cell receptor (beta chain). This CDR3 spans 15 amino acids. The J segment lost 6 bases and the V segment lost 3 bases, leaving 8 bases of the junction unmatched. Germline assignment: CDR1 SGHRS and CDR2 YFSETQ. This record comes from a study of blood T cell repertoires in COVID-19. Study-level background: Sources were T cells, B-cell-depleted T cells, or PBMCs; the material itself was cDNA or gDNA.

The data were produced by immunoSEQ multiplex PCR, yet TCRdb's version contains in-frame clones alone and is incomplete. Counted here are 110,000 or so clones, approximately 87% occurring once; the ten biggest clones make up 6.6%. The clonotype was recovered from a woman aged 45-59 years with acute or convalescent COVID-19. The rearrangement links TRBV5-1 to TRBJ2-2, with 7 bases matching TRBD2. Specimen: peripheral blood. The CDR3 loop reads CASSSEPAGAGELFF. The CDR3 DNA is TGCGCCAGCAGCTCTGAGCCCGCGGGGGCCGGGGAGCTGTTTTTT.